Reported below is one T cell receptor beta chain. Clinical histories supplied by participants themselves formed the basis of cohort assignment. These data originate in a study of blood T cell repertoires in COVID-19. Germline CDR1 SGHAT, CDR2 FQNNGV. The V gene lost 1 base and the J gene lost 11 bases, with 20 bases spanning the gap. The CDR3 loop spans 15 amino acids. Authors' data handling: Nucleated cell number was recorded as an estimate derived from reference gene primer amplification. TCRdb's copy holds only in-frame clones and misses some; the assay was immunoSEQ multiplex PCR. V and J calls and clone size come straight from that table; D and trimming were deduced from the DNA. The sample holds around 140,000 clones, nearly 85% seen once.

The chain recombines TRBV11-2 with TRBJ1-1, with unresolved D. This TCR came from a man between 45 and 60 years old in a cohort exposed to, infected with or recovered from COVID-19 (not recorded which). Specimen: PBMCs or T cells enriched from blood (not recorded which). CDR3 bases: TGTGCCAGCAGCTTAGGCGGCATCCGGCCAAGAGAGGCTTTCTTT. This gives the protein CASSLGGIRPREAFF.